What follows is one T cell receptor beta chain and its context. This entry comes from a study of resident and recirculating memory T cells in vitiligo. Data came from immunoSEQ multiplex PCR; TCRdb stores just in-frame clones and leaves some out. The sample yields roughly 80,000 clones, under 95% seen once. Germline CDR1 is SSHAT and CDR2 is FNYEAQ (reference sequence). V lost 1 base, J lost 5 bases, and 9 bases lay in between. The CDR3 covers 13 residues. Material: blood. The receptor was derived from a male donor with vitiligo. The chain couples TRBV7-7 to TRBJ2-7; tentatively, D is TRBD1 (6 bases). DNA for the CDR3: TGTGCCAGCAGCTTAGGCCACAGGGACGAGCAGTACTTC. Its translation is CASSLGHRDEQYF.